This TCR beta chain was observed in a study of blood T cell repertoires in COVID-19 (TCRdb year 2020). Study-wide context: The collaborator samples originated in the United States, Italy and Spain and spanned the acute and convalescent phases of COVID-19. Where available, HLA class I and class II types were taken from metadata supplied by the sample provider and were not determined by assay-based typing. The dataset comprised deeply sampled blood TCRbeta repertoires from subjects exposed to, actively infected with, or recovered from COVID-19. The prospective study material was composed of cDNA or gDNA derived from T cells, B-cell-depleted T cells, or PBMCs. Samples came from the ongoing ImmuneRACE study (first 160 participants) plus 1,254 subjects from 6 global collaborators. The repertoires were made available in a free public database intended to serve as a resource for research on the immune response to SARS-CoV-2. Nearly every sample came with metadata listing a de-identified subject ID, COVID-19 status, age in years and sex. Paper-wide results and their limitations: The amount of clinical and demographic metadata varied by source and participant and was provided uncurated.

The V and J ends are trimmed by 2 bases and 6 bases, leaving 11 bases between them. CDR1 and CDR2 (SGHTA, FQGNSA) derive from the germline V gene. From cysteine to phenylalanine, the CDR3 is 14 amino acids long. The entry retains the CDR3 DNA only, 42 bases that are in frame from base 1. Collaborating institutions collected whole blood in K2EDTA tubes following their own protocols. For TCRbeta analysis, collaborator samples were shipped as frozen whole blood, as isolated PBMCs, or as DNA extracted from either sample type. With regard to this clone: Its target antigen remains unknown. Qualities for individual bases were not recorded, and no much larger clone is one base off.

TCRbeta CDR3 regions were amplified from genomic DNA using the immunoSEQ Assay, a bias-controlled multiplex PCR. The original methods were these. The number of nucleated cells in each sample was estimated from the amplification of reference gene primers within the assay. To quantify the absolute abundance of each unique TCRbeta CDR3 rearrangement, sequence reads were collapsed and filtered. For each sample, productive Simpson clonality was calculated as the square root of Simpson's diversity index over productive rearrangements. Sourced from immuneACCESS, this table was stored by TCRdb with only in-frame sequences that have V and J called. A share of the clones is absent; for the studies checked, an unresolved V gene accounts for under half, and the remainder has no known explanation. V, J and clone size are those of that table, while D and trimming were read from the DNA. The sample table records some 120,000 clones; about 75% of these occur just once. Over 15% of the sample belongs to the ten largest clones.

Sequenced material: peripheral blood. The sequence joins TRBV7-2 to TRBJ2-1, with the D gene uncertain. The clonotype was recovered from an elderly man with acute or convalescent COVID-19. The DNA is TGTGCCAGCAGCTTATGGTACAGACCCAATGAGCAGTTCTTC. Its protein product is CASSLWYRPNEQFF. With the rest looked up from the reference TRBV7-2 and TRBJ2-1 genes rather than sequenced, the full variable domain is GAGVSQSPSNKVTEKGKDVELRCDPISGHTALYWYRQSLGQGLEFLIYFQGNSAPDKSGLPSDRFSAERTGGSVSTLTIQRTQQEDSAVYLCASSLWYRPNEQFFGPGTRLTVL.